The present TCR beta chain was sequenced within a study of naive and memory T cell subsets. For blood and skin samples, reverse transcription used TCR alpha and beta constant primers. Amplification of ligated cDNA took four PCR rounds with SP2 and nested alpha and beta constant primers. TCRdb ran MiXCR on the UMI-ligation and nested PCR reads and lists one entry per CDR3 protein. This table has 15,000 to 20,000 distinct CDR3 sequences, about a tenth appearing once. Points from the study as a whole: Delayed type IV hypersensitivity infiltration was taken to explain higher tuberculin-site TCR counts.

This sample's treatment: skin biopsy from PPD injection site in Mantoux-positive individual. Unsorted total RNA, about 1 to 1000 ng, was DNase treated before reverse transcription. TCR cDNA received a 3' ligated oligonucleotide that carried a UMI. Individuals with a positive Mantoux test gave biopsies from PPD-injected skin. Germline assignment: CDR1 ENHRY and CDR2 SYGVKD. Deletions cut 0 bases from V and 3 bases from J, with 12 bases between. The CDR3 totals 16 residues. This clonotype was counted ten times or more. Its antigen is unknown. The TCR was taken from an adult in good health. The chain carries TRBV10-3 and TRBJ2-1; possible D gene TRBD1, 6 bases. The specimen was skin, collected from a tuberculin skin test site. The CDR3 DNA is TGTGCCATCAGTGAGTCCACCGGACAGAGCTACAATGAGCAGTTCTTC. This codes for CAISESTGQSYNEQFF.